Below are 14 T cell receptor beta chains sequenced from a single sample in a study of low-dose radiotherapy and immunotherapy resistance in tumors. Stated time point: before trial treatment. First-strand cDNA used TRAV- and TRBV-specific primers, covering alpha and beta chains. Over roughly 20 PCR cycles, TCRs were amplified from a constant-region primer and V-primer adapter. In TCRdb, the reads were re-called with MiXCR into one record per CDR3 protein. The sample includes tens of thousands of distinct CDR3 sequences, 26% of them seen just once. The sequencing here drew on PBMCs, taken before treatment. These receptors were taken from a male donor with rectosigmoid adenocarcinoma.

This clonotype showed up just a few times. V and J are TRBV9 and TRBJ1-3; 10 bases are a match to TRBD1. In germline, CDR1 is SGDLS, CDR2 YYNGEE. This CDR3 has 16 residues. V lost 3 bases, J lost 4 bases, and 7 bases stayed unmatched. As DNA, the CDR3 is TGTGCCAGCAGCGCCTCCGGGACAGGGGCGGGAAACACCATATATTTT. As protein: CASSASGTGAGNTIYF.

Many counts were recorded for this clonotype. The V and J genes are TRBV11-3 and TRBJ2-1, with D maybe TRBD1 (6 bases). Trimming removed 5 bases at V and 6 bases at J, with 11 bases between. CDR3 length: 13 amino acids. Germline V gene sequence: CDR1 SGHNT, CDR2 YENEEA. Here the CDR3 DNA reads TGTGCCAGCAGCCAAGGGGGTGCCAATGAGCAGTTCTTC. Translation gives CASSQGGANEQFF.

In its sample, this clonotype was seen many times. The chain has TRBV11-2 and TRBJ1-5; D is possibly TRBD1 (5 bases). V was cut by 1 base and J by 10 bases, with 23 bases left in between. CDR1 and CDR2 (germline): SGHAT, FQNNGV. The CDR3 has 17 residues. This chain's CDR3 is CASSLVKLGDGGGPQHF. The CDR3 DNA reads TGTGCCAGCAGCTTAGTGAAGCTGGGGGATGGCGGGGGTCCCCAGCATTTT.

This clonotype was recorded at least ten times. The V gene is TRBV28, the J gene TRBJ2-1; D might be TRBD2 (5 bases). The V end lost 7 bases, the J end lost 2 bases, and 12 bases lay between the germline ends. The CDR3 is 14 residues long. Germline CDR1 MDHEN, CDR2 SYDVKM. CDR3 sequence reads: CASKLPGTYNEQFF. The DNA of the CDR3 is TGTGCCAGCAAGCTGCCGGGGACCTACAATGAGCAGTTCTTC.

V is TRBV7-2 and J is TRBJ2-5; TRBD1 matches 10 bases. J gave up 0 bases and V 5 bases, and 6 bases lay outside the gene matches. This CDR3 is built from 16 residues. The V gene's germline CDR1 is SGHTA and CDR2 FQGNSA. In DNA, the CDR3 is TGTGCCAGCAGCCCAGTGGGGACAGGGGACCAAGAGACCCAGTACTTC. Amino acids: CASSPVGTGDQETQYF.

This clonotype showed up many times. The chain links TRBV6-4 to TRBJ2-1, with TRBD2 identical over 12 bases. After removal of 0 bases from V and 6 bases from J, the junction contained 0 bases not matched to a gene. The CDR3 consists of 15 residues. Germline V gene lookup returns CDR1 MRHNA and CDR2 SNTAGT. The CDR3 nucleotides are TGTGCCAGCAGTGACTCGACTAGCGGGAGCAATGAGCAGTTCTTC. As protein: CASSDSTSGSNEQFF.

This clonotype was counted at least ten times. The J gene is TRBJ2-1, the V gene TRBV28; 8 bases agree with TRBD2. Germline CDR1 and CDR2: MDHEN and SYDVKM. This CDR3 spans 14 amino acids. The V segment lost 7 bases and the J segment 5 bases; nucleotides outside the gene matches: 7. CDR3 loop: CASNYGGGHNEQFF. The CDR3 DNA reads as TGTGCCAGCAATTACGGCGGGGGGCACAATGAGCAGTTCTTC.

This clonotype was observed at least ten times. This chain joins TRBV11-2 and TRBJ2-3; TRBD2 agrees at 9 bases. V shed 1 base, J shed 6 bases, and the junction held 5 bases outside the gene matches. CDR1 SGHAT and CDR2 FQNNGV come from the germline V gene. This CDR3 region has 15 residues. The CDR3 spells CASSLVLAGKDTQYF. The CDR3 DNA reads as TGTGCCAGCAGCTTAGTGCTAGCGGGAAAGGATACGCAGTATTTT.

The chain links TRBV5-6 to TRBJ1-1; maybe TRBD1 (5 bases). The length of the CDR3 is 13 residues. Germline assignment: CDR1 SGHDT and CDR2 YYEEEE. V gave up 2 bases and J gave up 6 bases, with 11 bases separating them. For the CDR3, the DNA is TGTGCCAGCAGCTTTTGGGGCTCAGCTGAAGCTTTCTTT. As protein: CASSFWGSAEAFF.

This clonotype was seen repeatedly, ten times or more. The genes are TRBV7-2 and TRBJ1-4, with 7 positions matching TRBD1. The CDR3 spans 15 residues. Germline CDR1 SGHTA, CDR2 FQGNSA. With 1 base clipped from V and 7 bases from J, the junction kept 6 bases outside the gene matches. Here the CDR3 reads CASSLVGQGVEKLFF. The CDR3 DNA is TGTGCCAGCAGCTTAGTCGGGCAGGGGGTTGAAAAACTGTTTTTT.

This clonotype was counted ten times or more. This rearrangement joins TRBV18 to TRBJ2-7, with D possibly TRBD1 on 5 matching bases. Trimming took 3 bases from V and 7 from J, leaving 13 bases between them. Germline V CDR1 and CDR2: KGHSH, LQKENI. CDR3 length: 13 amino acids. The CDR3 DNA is TGTGCCAGCTCACCGGGCAGGGCAGGAGAGCAGTACTTC. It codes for CASSPGRAGEQYF.

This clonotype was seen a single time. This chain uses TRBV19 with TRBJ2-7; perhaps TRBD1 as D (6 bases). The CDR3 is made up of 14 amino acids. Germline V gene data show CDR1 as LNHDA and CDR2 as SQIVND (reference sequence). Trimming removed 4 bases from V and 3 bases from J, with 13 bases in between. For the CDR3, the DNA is TGTGCCAGTAGTACTCAGGGGTCCTACTACGAGCAGTACTTC. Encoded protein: CASSTQGSYYEQYF.

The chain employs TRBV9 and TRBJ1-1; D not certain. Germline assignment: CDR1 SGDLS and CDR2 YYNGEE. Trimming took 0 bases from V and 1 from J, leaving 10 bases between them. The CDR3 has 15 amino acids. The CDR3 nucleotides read TGTGCCAGCAGCGTAGGGTCGTGGGGGAACACTGAAGCTTTCTTT. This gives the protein CASSVGSWGNTEAFF. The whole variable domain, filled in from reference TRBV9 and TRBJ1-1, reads DSGVTQTPKHLITATGQRVTLRCSPRSGDLSVYWYQQSLDQGLQFLIQYYNGEERAKGNILERFSAQQFPDLHSELNLSSLELGDSALYFCASSVGSWGNTEAFFGQGTRLTVV.

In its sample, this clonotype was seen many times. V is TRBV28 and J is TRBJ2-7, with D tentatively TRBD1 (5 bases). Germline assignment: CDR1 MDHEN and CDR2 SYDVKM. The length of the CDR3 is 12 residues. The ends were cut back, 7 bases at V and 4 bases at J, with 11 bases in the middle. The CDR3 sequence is CASTTGIYEQYF. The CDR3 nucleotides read TGTGCCAGCACAACAGGTATATACGAGCAGTACTTC.